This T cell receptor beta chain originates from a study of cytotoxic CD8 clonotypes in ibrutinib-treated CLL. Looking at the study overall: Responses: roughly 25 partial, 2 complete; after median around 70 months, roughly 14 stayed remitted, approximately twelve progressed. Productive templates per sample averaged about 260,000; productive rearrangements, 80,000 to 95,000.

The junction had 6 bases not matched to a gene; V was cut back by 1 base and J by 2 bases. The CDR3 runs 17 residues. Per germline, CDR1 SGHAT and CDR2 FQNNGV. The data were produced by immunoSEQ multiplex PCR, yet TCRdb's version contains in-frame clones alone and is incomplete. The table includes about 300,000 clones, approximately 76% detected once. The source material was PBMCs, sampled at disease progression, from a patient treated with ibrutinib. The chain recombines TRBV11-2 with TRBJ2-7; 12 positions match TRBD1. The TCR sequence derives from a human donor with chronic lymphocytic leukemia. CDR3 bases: TGTGCCAGCAGCTTAGTGGGACAGGGGGCTAGGGCCTACGAGCAGTACTTC. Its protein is CASSLVGQGARAYEQYF.